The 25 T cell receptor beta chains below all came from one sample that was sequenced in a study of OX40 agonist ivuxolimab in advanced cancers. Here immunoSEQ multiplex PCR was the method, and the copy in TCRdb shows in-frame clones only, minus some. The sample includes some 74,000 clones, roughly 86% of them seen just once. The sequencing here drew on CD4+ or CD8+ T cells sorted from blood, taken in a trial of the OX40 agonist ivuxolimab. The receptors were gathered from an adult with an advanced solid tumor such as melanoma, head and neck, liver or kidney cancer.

CDR3 region: CASSYAASANQPQHF. The CDR3 DNA sequence: TGTGCCAGCAGTTACGCGGCCAGTGCCAATCAGCCCCAGCATTTT. The gene calls are TRBV6-5 and TRBJ1-5; no definite D call. V was cut by 2 bases and J by 3 bases, with 11 bases left in between. Germline V lookup: CDR1 MNHEY, CDR2 SVGAGI. The CDR3 has 15 amino acids.

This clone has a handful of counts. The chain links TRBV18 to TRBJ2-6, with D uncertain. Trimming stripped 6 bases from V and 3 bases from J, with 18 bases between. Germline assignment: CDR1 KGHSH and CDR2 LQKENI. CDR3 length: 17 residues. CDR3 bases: TGTGCCAGCTCCCCCACTCTCTCCAAGGGTGGGGCCAACGTCCTGACTTTC. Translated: CASSPTLSKGGANVLTF. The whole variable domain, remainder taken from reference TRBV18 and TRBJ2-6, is NAGVMQNPRHLVRRRGQEARLRCSPMKGHSHVYWYRQLPEEGLKFMVYLQKENIIDESGMPKERFSAEFPKEGPSILRIQQVVRGDSAAYFCASSPTLSKGGANVLTFGAGSRLTVL.

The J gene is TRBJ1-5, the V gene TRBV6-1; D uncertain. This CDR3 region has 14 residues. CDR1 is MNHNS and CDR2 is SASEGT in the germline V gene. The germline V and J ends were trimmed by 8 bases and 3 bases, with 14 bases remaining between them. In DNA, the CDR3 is TGTGCCAGCGGGAGACATACCTCCAATCAGCCCCAGCATTTT. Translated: CASGRHTSNQPQHF.

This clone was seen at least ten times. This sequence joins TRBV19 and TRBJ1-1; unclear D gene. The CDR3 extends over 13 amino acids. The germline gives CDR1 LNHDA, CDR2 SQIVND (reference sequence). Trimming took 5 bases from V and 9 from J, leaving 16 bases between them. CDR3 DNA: TGTGCCAGTAGTGCAACGATATCCGAGAAAGCTTTCTTT. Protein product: CASSATISEKAFF.

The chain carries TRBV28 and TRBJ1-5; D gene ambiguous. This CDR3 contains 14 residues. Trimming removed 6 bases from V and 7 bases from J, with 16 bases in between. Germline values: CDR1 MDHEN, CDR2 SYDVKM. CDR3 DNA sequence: TGTGCCAGCAGGGTCGGGTCCTACGAACAGCCCCAGCATTTT. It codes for CASRVGSYEQPQHF.

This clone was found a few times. The CDR3 sequence: CAISESYGQRGNTIYF. Written as DNA, the CDR3 is TGTGCCATCAGTGAGTCCTATGGACAGCGTGGAAACACCATATATTTT. V and J are TRBV10-3 and TRBJ1-3, with D perhaps matching TRBD1 (6 bases). This CDR3 region has 16 residues. V was clipped by 0 bases and J by 3 bases, with 12 bases between them. Per germline, CDR1 ENHRY and CDR2 SYGVKD.

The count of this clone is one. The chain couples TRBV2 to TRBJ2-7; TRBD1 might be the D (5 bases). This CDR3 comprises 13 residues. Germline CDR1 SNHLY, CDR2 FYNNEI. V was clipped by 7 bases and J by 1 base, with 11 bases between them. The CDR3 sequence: CASTLTESYEQYF. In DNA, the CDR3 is TGTGCCAGCACCCTGACAGAATCCTACGAGCAGTACTTC.

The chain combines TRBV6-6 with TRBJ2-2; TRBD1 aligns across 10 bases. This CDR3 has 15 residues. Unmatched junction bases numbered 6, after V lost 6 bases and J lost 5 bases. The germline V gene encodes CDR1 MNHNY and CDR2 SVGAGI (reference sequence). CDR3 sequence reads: CASRRQGARTGELFF. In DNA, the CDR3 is TGTGCCAGCAGGCGACAGGGGGCGAGAACCGGGGAGCTGTTTTTT.

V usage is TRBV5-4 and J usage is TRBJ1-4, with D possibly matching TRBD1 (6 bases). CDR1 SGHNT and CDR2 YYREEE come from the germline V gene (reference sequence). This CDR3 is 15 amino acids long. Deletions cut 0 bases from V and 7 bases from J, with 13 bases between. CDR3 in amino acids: CASSLGGGRAEKLFF. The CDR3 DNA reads TGTGCCAGCAGCTTGGGAGGGGGACGGGCTGAAAAACTGTTTTTT.

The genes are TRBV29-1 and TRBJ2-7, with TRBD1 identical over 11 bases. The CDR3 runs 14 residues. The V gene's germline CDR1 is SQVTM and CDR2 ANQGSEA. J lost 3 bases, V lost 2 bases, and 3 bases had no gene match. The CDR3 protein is CSVESGTGGYEQYF. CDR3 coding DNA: TGCAGCGTTGAATCGGGGACAGGGGGCTACGAGCAGTACTTC.

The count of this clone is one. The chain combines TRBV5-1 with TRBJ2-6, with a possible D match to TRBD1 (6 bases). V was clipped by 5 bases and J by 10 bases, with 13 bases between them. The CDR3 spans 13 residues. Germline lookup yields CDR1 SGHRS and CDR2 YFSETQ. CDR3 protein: CASSSPGQNVLTF. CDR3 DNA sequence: TGCGCCAGCAGTTCTCCGGGACAAAACGTCCTGACTTTC.

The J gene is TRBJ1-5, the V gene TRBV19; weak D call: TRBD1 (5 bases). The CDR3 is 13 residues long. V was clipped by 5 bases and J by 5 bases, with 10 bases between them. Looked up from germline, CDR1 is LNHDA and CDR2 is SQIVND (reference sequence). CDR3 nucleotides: TGTGCCAGTAGTCATTTGGGACATCAGCCCCAGCATTTT. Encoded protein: CASSHLGHQPQHF.

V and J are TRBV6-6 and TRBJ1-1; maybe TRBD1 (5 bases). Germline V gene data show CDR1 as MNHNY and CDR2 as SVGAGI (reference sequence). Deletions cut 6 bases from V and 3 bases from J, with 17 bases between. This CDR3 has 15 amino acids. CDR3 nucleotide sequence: TGTGCCAGCAGAGAAAGAAGGGGACTAGACACTGAAGCTTTCTTT. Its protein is CASRERRGLDTEAFF.

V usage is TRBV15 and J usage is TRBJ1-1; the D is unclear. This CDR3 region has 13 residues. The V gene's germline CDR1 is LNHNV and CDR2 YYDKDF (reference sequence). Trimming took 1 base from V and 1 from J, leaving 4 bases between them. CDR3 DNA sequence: TGTGCCACCAGCAGAGGAGGGAACACTGAAGCTTTCTTT. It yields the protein CATSRGGNTEAFF.

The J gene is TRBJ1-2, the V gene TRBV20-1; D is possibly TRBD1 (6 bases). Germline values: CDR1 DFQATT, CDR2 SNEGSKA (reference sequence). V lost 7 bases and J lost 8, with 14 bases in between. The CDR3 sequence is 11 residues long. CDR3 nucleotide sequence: TGCAGTGGATACAGGGATATAGGCTACACCTTC. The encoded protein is CSGYRDIGYTF.

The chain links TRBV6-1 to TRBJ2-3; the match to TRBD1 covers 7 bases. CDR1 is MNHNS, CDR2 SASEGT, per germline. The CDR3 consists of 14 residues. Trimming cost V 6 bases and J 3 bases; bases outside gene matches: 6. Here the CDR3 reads CASSWQGVTDTQYF. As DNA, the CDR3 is TGTGCCAGCAGCTGGCAGGGGGTGACAGATACGCAGTATTTT.

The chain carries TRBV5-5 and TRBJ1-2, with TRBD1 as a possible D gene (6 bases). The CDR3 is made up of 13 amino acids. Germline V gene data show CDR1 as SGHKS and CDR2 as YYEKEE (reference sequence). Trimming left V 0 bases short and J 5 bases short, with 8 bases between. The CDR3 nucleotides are TGTGCCAGCAGCTTGGCAGGGGAATATGGCTACACCTTC. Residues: CASSLAGEYGYTF. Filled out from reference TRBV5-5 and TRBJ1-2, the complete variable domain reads DAGVTQSPTHLIKTRGQQVTLRCSPISGHKSVSWYQQVLGQGPQFIFQYYEKEERGRGNFPDRFSARQFPNYSSELNVNALLLGDSALYLCASSLAGEYGYTFGSGTRLTVV.

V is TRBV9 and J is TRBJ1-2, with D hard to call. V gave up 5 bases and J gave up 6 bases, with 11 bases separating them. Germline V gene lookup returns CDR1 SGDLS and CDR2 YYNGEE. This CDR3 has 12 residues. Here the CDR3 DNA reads TGTGCCAGCAGAAGGGAGGTAGATGGCTACACCTTC. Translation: CASRREVDGYTF.

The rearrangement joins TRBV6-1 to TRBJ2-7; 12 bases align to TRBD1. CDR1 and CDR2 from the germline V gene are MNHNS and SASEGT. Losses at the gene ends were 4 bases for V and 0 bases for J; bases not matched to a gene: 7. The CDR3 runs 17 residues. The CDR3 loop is CASSGRGTGGASYEQYF. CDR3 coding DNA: TGTGCCAGCAGTGGAAGGGGGACAGGGGGCGCCTCCTACGAGCAGTACTTC.

This CDR3 is CASSQVWARGLTDTQYF. CDR3 DNA sequence: TGCGCCAGCAGCCAAGTGTGGGCGCGGGGGCTCACAGATACGCAGTATTTT. The rearrangement uses TRBV4-3 and TRBJ2-3; weak D call: TRBD2 (7 bases). The CDR3 is 17 residues long. Deletions cut 1 base from V and 2 bases from J, with 16 bases between. CDR1 and CDR2 (germline): LGHNA, YSLEER.

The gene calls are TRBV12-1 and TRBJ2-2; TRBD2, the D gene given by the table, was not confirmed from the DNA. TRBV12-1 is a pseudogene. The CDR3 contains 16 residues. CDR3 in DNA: TGTGCCAGCAGCCAGATAGCGGGGGGGAACACCGGGGAGCTGTTTTTT. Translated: CASSQIAGGNTGELFF.

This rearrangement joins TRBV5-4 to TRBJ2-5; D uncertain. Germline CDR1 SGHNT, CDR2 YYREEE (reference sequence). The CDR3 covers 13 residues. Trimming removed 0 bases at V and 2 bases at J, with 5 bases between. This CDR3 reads CASSLGLQETQYF. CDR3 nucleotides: TGTGCCAGCAGCTTGGGCCTGCAAGAGACCCAGTACTTC.

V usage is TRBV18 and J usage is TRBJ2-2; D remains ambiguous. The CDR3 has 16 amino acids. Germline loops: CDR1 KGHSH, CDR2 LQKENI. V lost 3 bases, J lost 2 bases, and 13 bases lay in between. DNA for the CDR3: TGTGCCAGCTCACCCGGTATTAGAACCAACACCGGGGAGCTGTTTTTT. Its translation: CASSPGIRTNTGELFF.

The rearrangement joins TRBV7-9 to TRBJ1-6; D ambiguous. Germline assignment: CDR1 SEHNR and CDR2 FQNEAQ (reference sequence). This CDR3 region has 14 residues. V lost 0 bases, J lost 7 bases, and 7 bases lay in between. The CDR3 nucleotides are TGTGCCAGCAGCTTAGCGGCGGGAAATTCACCCCTCCACTTT. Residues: CASSLAAGNSPLHF.

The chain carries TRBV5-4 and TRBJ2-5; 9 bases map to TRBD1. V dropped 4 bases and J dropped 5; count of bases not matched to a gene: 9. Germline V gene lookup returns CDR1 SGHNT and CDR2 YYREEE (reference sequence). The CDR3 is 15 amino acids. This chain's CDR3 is CASSPSWTGAETQYF. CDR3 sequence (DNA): TGTGCCAGCAGCCCCTCCTGGACAGGGGCGGAGACCCAGTACTTC.